Listed below are T cell receptor beta chains from one sample, sequenced in a study of blood T cell repertoires in COVID-19. TCRdb's copy holds only in-frame clones and misses some; the assay was immunoSEQ multiplex PCR. The data contain some 120,000 clones, over 75% of them seen just once; the ten biggest clones take up approximately 12%. Sequenced sample: peripheral blood. Receptors originate from a man aged 55 to 70 with acute or convalescent COVID-19. The CDR3 runs from the conserved cysteine through the conserved F or W. A D gene is named only where the DNA matches it firmly. Not every row has a clone size; where given, it reads once, few, many or a size class.

cdr3_nt: TGTGCCAGCAGCCAAGAATGCAGGCCAGGGGGAGTTTACACCGGGGAGCTGTTTTTT
cdr3_aa: CASSQECRPGGVYTGELFF
j_call: TRBJ2-2
d_call: TRBD1
v_call: TRBV3-1/TRBV3-2
clone_size: once

cdr3_nt: TGTGCCAGCTCACCTGGCCAGTATCAGCCCCAGCATTTT
cdr3_aa: CASSPGQYQPQHF
j_call: TRBJ1-5
d_call: -
v_call: TRBV18
clone_size: -

cdr3_nt: TGTGCCAGCTCACCGGAATCAGGGGGAGTTTACGAGCAGTACTTC
cdr3_aa: CASSPESGGVYEQYF
j_call: TRBJ2-7
d_call: TRBD1
v_call: TRBV18
clone_size: -

cdr3_nt: TGTGCCAGCAGCTTAGGGGGCGTAGGGTCCTACGAGCAGTACTTC
cdr3_aa: CASSLGGVGSYEQYF
j_call: TRBJ2-7
d_call: -
v_call: TRBV7-8
clone_size: -

cdr3_nt: TGTGCCAGCAGTTTAGCGGATATGAACACTGAAGCTTTCTTT
cdr3_aa: CASSLADMNTEAFF
j_call: TRBJ1-1
d_call: -
v_call: TRBV28
clone_size: -

cdr3_nt: TGTGCCACCAGCACCGGCTACGAGCAGTACTTC
cdr3_aa: CATSTGYEQYF
j_call: TRBJ2-7
d_call: -
v_call: TRBV15
clone_size: -

cdr3_nt: TGTGCCTGGACCGGGACAGGGGGCAGGTTTGGCTATGGCTACACCTTC
cdr3_aa: CAWTGTGGRFGYGYTF
j_call: TRBJ1-2
d_call: TRBD1
v_call: TRBV30
clone_size: once

cdr3_nt: TGTGCCAGCAGCTTAACGCAGAAAATTGGGGGGGGCCAGCCCCAGCATTTT
cdr3_aa: CASSLTQKIGGGQPQHF
j_call: TRBJ1-5
d_call: -
v_call: TRBV7-3
clone_size: -

cdr3_nt: TGCAGCGTTGAAACGGGGGGCAGGACTAGAACCTTC
cdr3_aa: CSVETGGRTRTF
j_call: TRBJ2-7
d_call: -
v_call: TRBV29-1
clone_size: -

cdr3_nt: TGTGCCAGTAGTTTCCGGGACAGGGGCTACACCTTC
cdr3_aa: CASSFRDRGYTF
j_call: TRBJ1-2
d_call: TRBD1
v_call: TRBV19
clone_size: -

cdr3_nt: TGTGCCAGTAGTATATTGAGGGCTCAGCCCCAGCATTTT
cdr3_aa: CASSILRAQPQHF
j_call: TRBJ1-5
d_call: -
v_call: TRBV19
clone_size: few

cdr3_nt: TGTGCCACCAGTAACAGGGATGACTATGGCTACACCTTC
cdr3_aa: CATSNRDDYGYTF
j_call: TRBJ1-2
d_call: -
v_call: TRBV24-1
clone_size: few

cdr3_nt: TGTGCCAGCAGTTCCGGTTACAGTCGGCCTGAAGCTTTCTTT
cdr3_aa: CASSSGYSRPEAFF
j_call: TRBJ1-1
d_call: -
v_call: TRBV27
clone_size: -

cdr3_nt: TGCGCCAGCAACCGGCAGGACAGGGATTTTGAGACCCAGTACTTC
cdr3_aa: CASNRQDRDFETQYF
j_call: TRBJ2-5
d_call: TRBD1
v_call: TRBV5-1
clone_size: -

cdr3_nt: TGCGCCAGCAGCTTCGGTGGCGGGGGGGCCCCTGAAGCTTTCTTT
cdr3_aa: CASSFGGGGAPEAFF
j_call: TRBJ1-1
d_call: -
v_call: TRBV5-1
clone_size: -

cdr3_nt: TGCGCCAGCAGCCTTGGACAGGGAGAATCACCCCTCCACTTT
cdr3_aa: CASSLGQGESPLHF
j_call: TRBJ1-6
d_call: TRBD1
v_call: TRBV5-1
clone_size: -

cdr3_nt: TGTGCCAGCAGTAGTCAGGGGGGTAGGAACACTGAAGCTTTCTTT
cdr3_aa: CASSSQGGRNTEAFF
j_call: TRBJ1-1
d_call: TRBD1
v_call: TRBV28
clone_size: -

cdr3_nt: TGTGCCAGCAGCCAAGACGGGACAAGGAGTCAGCCCCAGCATTTT
cdr3_aa: CASSQDGTRSQPQHF
j_call: TRBJ1-5
d_call: -
v_call: TRBV14
clone_size: -

cdr3_nt: TGCAGTGCTAGTTCGCCCGGGTACGAGCAGTACTTC
cdr3_aa: CSASSPGYEQYF
j_call: TRBJ2-7
d_call: -
v_call: TRBV20-1
clone_size: -

cdr3_nt: TGCAGCGTCTCCCGGGGGAGCCCCACAGATACGCAGTATTTT
cdr3_aa: CSVSRGSPTDTQYF
j_call: TRBJ2-3
d_call: -
v_call: TRBV29-1
clone_size: -

cdr3_nt: TGCGCCAGCAGCTCCCCGTACCCTACAGGGAACACCGGGGAGCTGTTTTTT
cdr3_aa: CASSSPYPTGNTGELFF
j_call: TRBJ2-2
d_call: -
v_call: TRBV5-1
clone_size: -

cdr3_nt: TGTGCCAGCAGGGGCGGGGGAAACACCGGGGAGCTGTTTTTT
cdr3_aa: CASRGGGNTGELFF
j_call: TRBJ2-2
d_call: TRBD2
v_call: TRBV2
clone_size: once

cdr3_nt: TGTGCCAGCAGTTCTACAGGGGGTTACACTGAAGCTTTCTTT
cdr3_aa: CASSSTGGYTEAFF
j_call: TRBJ1-1
d_call: TRBD1
v_call: TRBV6-5
clone_size: -

cdr3_nt: TGTGCCAGTAGATGGACTAGCGGAACCAATGAGCAGTTCTTC
cdr3_aa: CASRWTSGTNEQFF
j_call: TRBJ2-1
d_call: TRBD2
v_call: TRBV19
clone_size: -

cdr3_nt: TGCGCCAGCACCGGCGGGGGGGACTATGCTGGCTACACCTTC
cdr3_aa: CASTGGGDYAGYTF
j_call: TRBJ1-2
d_call: -
v_call: TRBV5-1
clone_size: -

cdr3_nt: TGTGCCAGTGCCTCGGGACAGGGGACGACAGATACGCAGTATTTT
cdr3_aa: CASASGQGTTDTQYF
j_call: TRBJ2-3
d_call: TRBD1
v_call: TRBV11-1
clone_size: -

cdr3_nt: TGCGCCAGCAGCTTTCGACAGGGTCACGGCTCACCCCTCCACTTT
cdr3_aa: CASSFRQGHGSPLHF
j_call: TRBJ1-6
d_call: TRBD1
v_call: TRBV5-1
clone_size: -

cdr3_nt: TGTGCCAGCAGGGACAGGGGGCTAGAGTACTTC
cdr3_aa: CASRDRGLEYF
j_call: TRBJ2-7
d_call: TRBD1
v_call: TRBV6-5
clone_size: -

cdr3_nt: TGTGCCACCAGTGGGCCCGGACAGGGGAGCTCCTACGAGCAGTACTTC
cdr3_aa: CATSGPGQGSSYEQYF
j_call: TRBJ2-7
d_call: TRBD1
v_call: TRBV24-1
clone_size: once

cdr3_nt: TGTGCCAGCAGTTTTACAGGGTTTAATCAGCCCCAGCATTTT
cdr3_aa: CASSFTGFNQPQHF
j_call: TRBJ1-5
d_call: -
v_call: TRBV28
clone_size: -

cdr3_nt: TGTGCCAGCAGGCAATCCGGGACAGGGAGATACGAGCAGTACTTC
cdr3_aa: CASRQSGTGRYEQYF
j_call: TRBJ2-7
d_call: TRBD1
v_call: TRBV6-5
clone_size: -

cdr3_nt: TGTGCCAGCAGTGTCTGGGGGCGAGAGGCAGATACGCAGTATTTT
cdr3_aa: CASSVWGREADTQYF
j_call: TRBJ2-3
d_call: -
v_call: TRBV2
clone_size: -

cdr3_nt: TGTGCCAGCAGTGAATATGGGGGGAACATTCAGTACTTC
cdr3_aa: CASSEYGGNIQYF
j_call: TRBJ2-4
d_call: -
v_call: TRBV25-1
clone_size: -

cdr3_nt: TGTGCCAGCAGTAAGCCACGTAACAATCAGCCCCAGCATTTT
cdr3_aa: CASSKPRNNQPQHF
j_call: TRBJ1-5
d_call: -
v_call: TRBV28
clone_size: -

cdr3_nt: TGCGCCAGCAGCCTCCCGGGTACGGGAGGGCCATCCTACAATGAGCAGTTCTTC
cdr3_aa: CASSLPGTGGPSYNEQFF
j_call: TRBJ2-1
d_call: TRBD2
v_call: TRBV4-1
clone_size: -

cdr3_nt: TGTGCCAGCAGCGCAGGGACAGGGGTGGGAAACACCATATATTTT
cdr3_aa: CASSAGTGVGNTIYF
j_call: TRBJ1-3
d_call: TRBD1
v_call: TRBV9
clone_size: -

cdr3_nt: TGTGCCAGCAGCCGCGGGCGGCAGGGGGTCAATCAGCCCCAGCATTTT
cdr3_aa: CASSRGRQGVNQPQHF
j_call: TRBJ1-5
d_call: TRBD1
v_call: TRBV7-2
clone_size: -

cdr3_nt: TGTGCCTGGAGTGTACGTGGACTAGCGGGATATTACGAGCAGTACTTC
cdr3_aa: CAWSVRGLAGYYEQYF
j_call: TRBJ2-7
d_call: TRBD2
v_call: TRBV30
clone_size: -

cdr3_nt: TGCAGCGCCAAACAGGATTCGACAGATACGCAGTATTTT
cdr3_aa: CSAKQDSTDTQYF
j_call: TRBJ2-3
d_call: -
v_call: TRBV29-1
clone_size: -